These 7 T cell receptor beta chains were all obtained from the same sample, sequenced in a study of T cells after yellow fever vaccination. TCRdb processed the 5' RACE reads anew with MiXCR; each CDR3 protein has one entry. The sample includes about 580,000 distinct CDR3 sequences, less than 20% of them seen just once. Material: PBMCs, obtained 5 to 6 days after the first yellow fever vaccination. The receptors originated from a man between 18 and 35 years old who received the YFV17D yellow fever vaccine.

This clonotype was counted once. V gene TRBV4-2 combines with J gene TRBJ2-4; perhaps TRBD2 as D (6 bases). With 4 bases removed from V and 10 bases from J, the gap between germline ends came to 11 bases. CDR3 size: 12 residues. CDR1 is LGHNA and CDR2 is YNFKEQ in the germline V gene. CDR3 residues: CASSPPRGIQYF. As DNA, the CDR3 is TGTGCCAGCAGCCCACCCCGGGGGATTCAGTACTTC.

This clonotype was seen a handful of times. The chain employs TRBV20-1 and TRBJ2-3, with 10 bases lining up with TRBD2. With 0 bases clipped from V and 4 bases from J, the junction kept 7 bases outside the gene matches. This CDR3 region has 16 residues. The germline CDR1 and CDR2 sequences are DFQATT and SNEGSKA (reference sequence). The CDR3 nucleotides read TGCAGTGCTAGAGATGTGAGCGGGGGGGCGGCAGATACGCAGTATTTT. It codes for CSARDVSGGAADTQYF.

This clonotype was seen more than once but under ten times. CDR3 protein: CASSRRTSGGDTQYF. The CDR3 nucleotides read TGTGCCAGCAGTCGTCGGACTAGCGGGGGGGATACGCAGTATTTT. The V call is TRBV7-2, the J call TRBJ2-3, with 14 positions matching TRBD2. Germline CDR1 and CDR2: SGHTA and FQGNSA. V gave up 6 bases and J gave up 6 bases; unmatched junction bases: 5. The CDR3 has 15 amino acids. Together with reference TRBV7-2 and TRBJ2-3, the CDR3 gives the full variable domain: GAGVSQSPSNKVTEKGKDVELRCDPISGHTALYWYRQSLGQGLEFLIYFQGNSAPDKSGLPSDRFSAERTGGSVSTLTIQRTQQEDSAVYLCASSRRTSGGDTQYFGPGTRLTVL.

The rearrangement joins TRBV11-3 to TRBJ2-1; TRBD1 matches 9 bases. The CDR3 is 14 residues long. Trimming cost V 5 bases and J 9 bases; bases outside gene matches: 8. Germline assignment: CDR1 SGHNT and CDR2 YENEEA. CDR3 sequence: CASSGQGRRGEQFF. In DNA, the CDR3 is TGTGCCAGCAGCGGACAGGGGCGACGGGGTGAGCAGTTCTTC.

In this sample, this clonotype turned up a few times. CDR3 region: CASSFFQGSTDTQYF. Written as DNA, the CDR3 is TGCGCCAGCAGCTTCTTTCAGGGGAGCACAGATACGCAGTATTTT. The chain links TRBV5-1 to TRBJ2-3, with D possibly being TRBD1 (6 bases). Per germline, CDR1 SGHRS and CDR2 YFSETQ. V lost 2 bases to trimming and J lost 0 bases, with 10 bases between them. The CDR3 is 15 amino acids. The whole variable domain, remainder taken from reference TRBV5-1 and TRBJ2-3, is KAGVTQTPRYLIKTRGQQVTLSCSPISGHRSVSWYQQTPGQGLQFLFEYFSETQRNKGNFPGRFSGRQFSNSRSEMNVSTLELGDSALYLCASSFFQGSTDTQYFGPGTRLTVL.

This clonotype has only a few counts. CDR3: CASSLAGNGAGPLHF. CDR3 coding DNA: TGTGCCAGCAGCTTAGCGGGTAATGGGGCAGGCCCCCTCCACTTT. The V call is TRBV7-2, the J call TRBJ1-6; D is possibly TRBD1 (5 bases). Germline loops: CDR1 SGHTA, CDR2 FQGNSA. The CDR3 totals 15 residues. The germline V and J ends were trimmed by 0 bases and 13 bases, with 16 bases remaining between them.

This clonotype was seen only a few times. The rearrangement joins TRBV7-6 to TRBJ2-7; unclear D gene. V was pared by 1 base and J by 6 bases, with 13 bases between. The CDR3 sequence is 14 residues long. Per germline, CDR1 SGHVS and CDR2 FNYEAQ. The CDR3, as DNA: TGTGCCAGCAGCTTAGAATCCACCTTTGGCGAGCAGTACGTC. This gives the protein CASSLESTFGEQYV.